Listed here are 9 T cell receptor beta chains from one sample, sequenced in a study of cytomegalovirus exposure and HLA in healthy donors. PCR employed 60 Vbeta and 13 Jbeta primers. Measured with immunoSEQ multiplex PCR; TCRdb has only the in-frame clones, and not every one. The sample yields about 200,000 clones, about 77% seen once. Material for sequencing was PBMCs. These receptors all come from a woman aged 30 to 39 in good health and CMV-seronegative.

The chain links TRBV2 to TRBJ1-3; 7 bases are a match to TRBD1. The CDR3 length is 15 residues. CDR1 and CDR2 (germline): SNHLY, FYNNEI. Trimming took 7 bases from V and 3 from J; bases not matched to a gene: 9. The CDR3 sequence is CASIQDRFVGNTIYF. CDR3 DNA sequence: TGTGCCAGCATCCAGGACAGGTTCGTTGGAAACACCATATATTTT.

The rearrangement uses TRBV7-7 and TRBJ2-2, with 15 bases fitting TRBD2. CDR1 SSHAT and CDR2 FNYEAQ come from the germline V gene (reference sequence). The CDR3 sequence is 17 residues long. The V segment lost 5 bases and the J segment 5 bases; nucleotides outside the gene matches: 6. This chain's CDR3 is CASSPRTSGRGTGELFF. In nucleotides, the CDR3 is TGTGCCAGCAGCCCCAGGACTAGCGGGAGGGGAACCGGGGAGCTGTTTTTT. Filled out from reference TRBV7-7 and TRBJ2-2, the complete variable domain reads GAGVSQSPRYKVTKRGQDVTLRCDPISSHATLYWYQQALGQGPEFLTYFNYEAQPDKSGLPSDRFSAERPEGSISTLTIQRTEQRDSAMYRCASSPRTSGRGTGELFFGEGSRLTVL.

This chain connects TRBV14 to TRBJ1-2, with a possible D match to TRBD1 (6 bases). Germline loops: CDR1 SGHDN, CDR2 FVKESK. With 2 bases removed from V and 2 bases from J, the gap between germline ends came to 18 bases. The CDR3 loop spans 17 amino acids. The CDR3, as DNA: TGTGCCAGCAGCCAATTTCTTCGGGGGGGGCGAAACTATGGCTACACCTTC. Translating it yields CASSQFLRGGRNYGYTF. Complete variable domain (other parts from reference TRBV14 and TRBJ1-2): EAGVTQFPSHSVIEKGQTVTLRCDPISGHDNLYWYRRVMGKEIKFLLHFVKESKQDESGMPNNRFLAERTGGTYSTLKVQPAELEDSGVYFCASSQFLRGGRNYGYTFGSGTRLTVV.

The chain couples TRBV25-1 to TRBJ1-2; D is unresolved. CDR1 and CDR2 (germline): MGHDK, SYGVNS. The V end was cut by 3 bases, the J end by 7 bases, with 12 bases between. This CDR3 spans 13 amino acids. The CDR3 DNA sequence: TGTGCCAGCAGTGATCGGCGGGAAATTGGCTACACCTTC. Its translation: CASSDRREIGYTF.

Note on this clone: Distinct nucleotide sequences in the sample also encode this CDR3. The chain joins TRBV5-1 to TRBJ1-2, with 10 bases aligning to TRBD1. Germline trimming cut 4 bases from V and 2 bases from J; bases unmatched to any gene: 2. Germline-derived CDR1 and CDR2 are SGHRS and YFSETQ. This CDR3 contains 14 residues. The CDR3 nucleotides read TGCGCCAGCAGCGCGGGACAGGGGAACTATGGCTACACCTTC. Its protein product is CASSAGQGNYGYTF.

V is TRBV30 and J is TRBJ2-3; weak D call: TRBD1 (5 bases). The CDR3 is made up of 11 amino acids. The germline gives CDR1 GTSNPN, CDR2 SVGIG (reference sequence). The DNA for the CDR3 is TGTGCTTATCAGGGAACAGATACGCAGTATTTT. This translates into CAYQGTDTQYF.

The chain carries TRBV7-8 and TRBJ2-2, with 8 bases lining up with TRBD2. The V gene end was trimmed by 2 bases and the J gene end by 5 bases; junction bases not matched to a gene: 7. Germline V gene lookup returns CDR1 SGHVS and CDR2 FQNEAQ. The CDR3 spans 16 residues. CDR3 DNA sequence: TGTGCCAGCAGCTTACCCCGGGAGGGAGGTACCGGGGAGCTGTTTTTT. It is translated as CASSLPREGGTGELFF.

This sequence joins TRBV7-6 and TRBJ2-7, with 10 bases fitting TRBD1. The CDR3 spans 15 residues. From germline, CDR1 is SGHVS and CDR2 FNYEAQ. Germline trimming cut 7 bases from V and 4 bases from J; bases unmatched to any gene: 10. The CDR3 region has the DNA TGTGCCAGCAACCCAGGACAGGGGGAACCTTACGAGCAGTACTTC. Translated, it gives CASNPGQGEPYEQYF. The full variable domain, its missing parts supplied by reference TRBV7-6 and TRBJ2-7, is GAGVSQSPRYKVTKRGQDVALRCDPISGHVSLYWYRQALGQGPEFLTYFNYEAQQDKSGLPNDRFSAERPEGSISTLTIQRTEQRDSAMYRCASNPGQGEPYEQYFGPGTRLTVT.

This rearrangement joins TRBV5-1 to TRBJ2-1; D gene uncertain. With 4 bases removed from V and 7 bases from J, the gap between germline ends came to 12 bases. The germline V gene encodes CDR1 SGHRS and CDR2 YFSETQ. The CDR3 covers 13 residues. The CDR3 nucleotides read TGCGCCAGCAGCCCGCTAACGAGAAATGAGCAGTTCTTC. It specifies CASSPLTRNEQFF. The entire variable domain, with the rest obtained from reference TRBV5-1 and TRBJ2-1, is as follows: KAGVTQTPRYLIKTRGQQVTLSCSPISGHRSVSWYQQTPGQGLQFLFEYFSETQRNKGNFPGRFSGRQFSNSRSEMNVSTLELGDSALYLCASSPLTRNEQFFGPGTRLTVL.